These 22 T cell receptor beta chains came from one sample sequenced in a study of T cell repertoires in aging, cancer and after chemotherapy. Peripheral blood genomic DNA, not sorted cells or RNA, was the template. TRB rearrangements spanning V, D and J were amplified using mixed TRB-A/B primers. One entry per CDR3 protein, called by TCRdb with MiXCR from the multiplex PCR reads. The table has around 10,000 distinct CDR3 sequences, 32% seen once. Sequencing input: blood. The receptor set was obtained from a human donor in good health. The donor label of this sample is uncertain.

The CDR3 DNA reads as TGTGCCAGCAGTACAGGGGGCAATCAGCCCCAGCATTTT. It is translated as CASSTGGNQPQHF. This sequence joins TRBV12-3 or TRBV12-4 and TRBJ1-5; TRBD1 aligns across 7 bases. This CDR3 contains 13 residues. Trimming took 5 bases from V and 2 from J; bases not matched to a gene: 0.

This chain joins TRBV6-2 or TRBV6-3 and TRBJ2-3; 7 nucleotides match TRBD2. CDR3 length: 17 amino acids. Germline loops: CDR1 MNHEY, CDR2 SVGEGT. With 2 bases clipped from V and 3 bases from J, the junction kept 11 bases outside the gene matches. As DNA, the CDR3 is TGTGCCAGCAGTTACGATTGGGCTAGCGGCCTAACAGATACGCAGTATTTT. It encodes CASSYDWASGLTDTQYF.

This clonotype was seen only a few times. The chain carries TRBV6-2 or TRBV6-3 and TRBJ2-7; 8 bases agree with TRBD2. Trimming at V came to 0 bases and at J to 2 bases, leaving 3 bases not matched to a gene. Germline assignment: CDR1 MNHEY and CDR2 SVGEGT. The length of the CDR3 is 15 residues. CDR3 loop: CASSYSIAGPYEQYF. The CDR3 region has the DNA TGTGCCAGCAGTTACTCGATAGCGGGACCCTACGAGCAGTACTTC.

This clonotype was seen only a few times. The chain recombines TRBV6-4 with TRBJ2-6, with a weak D call TRBD1 (5 bases). V was trimmed by 2 bases and J by 0 bases, leaving 5 bases between them. The V gene's germline CDR1 is MRHNA and CDR2 SNTAGT. This CDR3 contains 15 residues. The CDR3 is CASSDRGSGANVLTF. The DNA for the CDR3 is TGTGCCAGCAGTGACAGGGGCTCTGGGGCCAACGTCCTGACTTTC.

Only a few counts were recorded for this clonotype. The rearrangement links TRBV6-6 to TRBJ1-2; D gene unclear. CDR1 is MNHNY, CDR2 SVGAGI, per germline (reference sequence). CDR3 length: 13 residues. Trimming left V 5 bases short and J 8 bases short, with 15 bases between. CDR3 nucleotide sequence: TGTGCCAGCAGTCCCCCGGACCAGTTGGGCTACACCTTC. Its protein is CASSPPDQLGYTF.

Only a few counts were recorded for this clonotype. The rearrangement uses TRBV5-1 and TRBJ2-3; no firm D call. V gave up 4 bases and J gave up 7 bases, with 13 bases separating them. This CDR3 comprises 13 residues. CDR1 is SGHRS and CDR2 is YFSETQ in the germline V gene. The CDR3 DNA follows: TGCGCCAGCAGCCCAAGCATGGGGAATACGCAGTATTTT. Protein sequence: CASSPSMGNTQYF.

Of note for this clonotype: A junction boundary mismatches the germline segment, possibly from a read error. The rearrangement uses TRBV6-2 or TRBV6-3 and TRBJ2-1, with TRBD1 matching over 7 bases. The germline gives CDR1 MNHEY, CDR2 SVGEGT. The CDR3 has 13 residues. The CDR3 is CASSYRDRDEQLF. The CDR3, as DNA: TGTGCCAGCAGCTACCGTGACAGGGATGAGCAGTTATTC.

J is TRBJ1-1 and V is TRBV5-1, with D unresolved. Germline V CDR1 and CDR2: SGHRS, YFSETQ. V was pared by 6 bases and J by 1 base, with 10 bases between. This CDR3 has 13 amino acids. The CDR3 coding sequence is TGCGCCAGCAAAGTGCCGGGGAACACTGAAGCTTTCTTT. Protein sequence: CASKVPGNTEAFF.

This clonotype is categorized as medium-sized (0.01 to 0.1%). CDR3 nucleotides: TGTGCCAGCAGCTCAGGACCGGGGGAGACCCAGTACTTC. Translation gives CASSSGPGETQYF. This chain uses TRBV5-6 with TRBJ2-5; a weak D match, TRBD2 (5 bases). This CDR3 region has 13 residues. Deletions cut 3 bases from V and 5 bases from J, with 11 bases between. Per germline, CDR1 SGHDT and CDR2 YYEEEE.

The rearrangement links TRBV5-1 to TRBJ1-1; the D gene is possibly TRBD1 (5 bases). Germline lookup yields CDR1 SGHRS and CDR2 YFSETQ. The CDR3 runs 14 residues. Trimming stripped 4 bases from V and 0 bases from J, with 10 bases between. The CDR3 sequence: CASSMTDLNTEAFF. The CDR3 nucleotides read TGCGCCAGCAGCATGACAGATCTGAACACTGAAGCTTTCTTT.

The J gene is TRBJ1-5, the V gene TRBV19; possible D gene TRBD1, 5 bases. The CDR3 spans 13 residues. The germline V gene encodes CDR1 LNHDA and CDR2 SQIVND (reference sequence). The V end lost 3 bases, the J end lost 5 bases, and 8 bases lay between the germline ends. The CDR3 DNA reads as TGTGCCAGTAGTATGGGGGGAGATCAGCCCCAGCATTTT. This gives the protein CASSMGGDQPQHF.

A few counts support this clonotype. The chain employs TRBV19 and TRBJ1-6, with 7 bases identical to TRBD1. Per the germline V gene, CDR1 is LNHDA and CDR2 is SQIVND (reference sequence). CDR3 length: 14 amino acids. V was clipped by 5 bases and J by 6 bases; unmatched bases: 4. CDR3 in DNA: TGTGCCAGTAGTGACAGGGTCGGTAATTCACCCCTCCACTTT. Its translation is CASSDRVGNSPLHF.

In this sample, this clonotype is medium-sized. The chain recombines TRBV29-1 with TRBJ2-1; 12 bases fit TRBD1. J gave up 9 bases and V 2 bases, and 11 bases lay outside the gene matches. The CDR3 loop spans 16 amino acids. Per the germline V gene, CDR1 is SQVTM and CDR2 is ANQGSEA. DNA of the CDR3: TGCAGCGTTGAATCGCCGGGACAGGGGGCGCCCGGTGAGCAGTTCTTC. It translates to CSVESPGQGAPGEQFF.

The chain uses TRBV6-5 and TRBJ1-2; TRBD1 matches 8 bases. In germline, CDR1 is MNHEY, CDR2 SVGAGI. This CDR3 contains 14 residues. The trim removed 6 bases at V and 7 bases at J, leaving 10 bases unmatched. The CDR3 is CASSRLGQVAGYTF. The CDR3 nucleotides read TGTGCCAGCAGCCGATTGGGACAGGTAGCTGGCTACACCTTC.

This clonotype is classed as medium-sized (0.01 to 0.1%). Written as DNA, the CDR3 is TGTGCCAGTAGTACATACGGACTAGCGGGAGTAAGCACCGGGGAGCTGTTTTTT. Its translation: CASSTYGLAGVSTGELFF. The gene calls are TRBV19 and TRBJ2-2; 13 bases match TRBD2. The germline V gene has CDR1 LNHDA and CDR2 SQIVND (reference sequence). The CDR3 spans 18 residues. V was clipped by 4 bases and J by 4 bases; unmatched bases: 9.

The rearrangement links TRBV6-1 to TRBJ1-5; D call uncertain. Deletions cut 6 bases from V and 0 bases from J, with 15 bases between. CDR3 length: 16 residues. The V gene's germline CDR1 is MNHNS and CDR2 SASEGT. CDR3 bases: TGTGCCAGCAGCACTCGGGTTGACAATAGCAATCAGCCCCAGCATTTT. It is translated as CASSTRVDNSNQPQHF.

Written as DNA, the CDR3 is TGTGCCAGCTCATCAGCTGGGGCTAGCGACTCCTACAATGAGCAGTTCTTC. Its protein is CASSSAGASDSYNEQFF. J is TRBJ2-1 and V is TRBV18; weak D call: TRBD2 (6 bases). Trimming shortened V by 5 bases and J by 0 bases, and 17 bases separated the two germline ends. Germline CDR1 KGHSH, CDR2 LQKENI. The CDR3 length is 17 residues.

The chain has TRBV12-3 or TRBV12-4 and TRBJ1-1; D uncertain. V was shortened by 5 bases and J by 3 bases, with 10 bases between the two germline ends. CDR3 length equals 13 residues. CDR3 DNA: TGTGCCAGCAGTCTTACATGGGACACTGAAGCTTTCTTT. Protein sequence: CASSLTWDTEAFF.

The genes are TRBV6-5 and TRBJ2-2; weak D call: TRBD1 (6 bases). Deletions cut 6 bases from V and 5 bases from J, with 19 bases between. The length of the CDR3 is 16 residues. CDR1 is MNHEY, CDR2 SVGAGI, per germline. This chain's CDR3 is CASSRGRIRGTGELFF. The CDR3 DNA follows: TGTGCCAGCAGCAGGGGCCGAATCAGGGGTACCGGGGAGCTGTTTTTT.

Only a few counts were recorded for this clonotype. The chain joins TRBV18 to TRBJ2-3; TRBD1 matches at 7 bases. CDR1 is KGHSH and CDR2 is LQKENI in the germline V gene. The trim removed 1 base at V and 0 bases at J, leaving 1 base unmatched. The length of the CDR3 is 15 residues. The CDR3 DNA follows: TGTGCCAGCTCACCACAGGGGGCGAGCACAGATACGCAGTATTTT. It yields the protein CASSPQGASTDTQYF. Full variable domain (missing parts from reference TRBV18 and TRBJ2-3): NAGVMQNPRHLVRRRGQEARLRCSPMKGHSHVYWYRQLPEEGLKFMVYLQKENIIDESGMPKERFSAEFPKEGPSILRIQQVVRGDSAAYFCASSPQGASTDTQYFGPGTRLTVL.

The chain is built from TRBV25-1 and TRBJ2-5, with D maybe TRBD2 (6 bases). Germline values: CDR1 MGHDK, CDR2 SYGVNS. CDR3 size: 15 residues. V was clipped by 6 bases and J by 2 bases, with 16 bases between them. The DNA of the CDR3 is TGTGCCAGCAGCGATCTGGGACTCGGGCAAGAGACCCAGTACTTC. As protein: CASSDLGLGQETQYF.

The chain recombines TRBV20-1 with TRBJ2-3, with 8 positions matching TRBD2. This CDR3 has 14 amino acids. Germline CDR1 and CDR2: DFQATT and SNEGSKA (reference sequence). Germline trimming cut 7 bases from V and 4 bases from J; bases unmatched to any gene: 10. CDR3 loop: CSVPGGPRADTQYF. The CDR3 nucleotides are TGCAGTGTCCCGGGAGGGCCAAGGGCAGATACGCAGTATTTT.